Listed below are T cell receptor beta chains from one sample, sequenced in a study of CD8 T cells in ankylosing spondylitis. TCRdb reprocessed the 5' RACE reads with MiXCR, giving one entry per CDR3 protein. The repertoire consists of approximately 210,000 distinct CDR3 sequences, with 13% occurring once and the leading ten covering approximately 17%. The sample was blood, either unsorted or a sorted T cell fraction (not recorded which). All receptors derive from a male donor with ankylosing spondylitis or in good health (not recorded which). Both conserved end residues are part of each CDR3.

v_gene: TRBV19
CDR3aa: CASSSWRGAVEQYF

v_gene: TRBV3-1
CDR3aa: CASSHLDRRQGFSYEQYF

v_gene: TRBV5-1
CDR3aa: CASSLGASDYNEQFF

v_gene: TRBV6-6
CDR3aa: CASRGEWAPQHF

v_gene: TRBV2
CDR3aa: CASGRPEQYF

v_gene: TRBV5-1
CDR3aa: CASSLGVGGETQYF

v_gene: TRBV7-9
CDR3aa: CASSLGSVGTEAFF

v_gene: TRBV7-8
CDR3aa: CASSLDEETQYF

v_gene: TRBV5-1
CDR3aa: CASARTGDTGELFF

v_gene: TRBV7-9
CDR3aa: CASTAGGYGYTF

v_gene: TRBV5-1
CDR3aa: CASSSDPQETQYF

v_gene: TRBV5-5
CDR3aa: CASSLVGSDGYTF

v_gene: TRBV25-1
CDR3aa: CASSPPTGAETQYF

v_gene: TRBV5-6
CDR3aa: CASSLAASWYEQYF

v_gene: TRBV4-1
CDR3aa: CASSPHPGTRINSGELFF

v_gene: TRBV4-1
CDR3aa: CASSYTKEGTSRTDTQYF

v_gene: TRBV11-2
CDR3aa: CASSPPGLADYEQYF

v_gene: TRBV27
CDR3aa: CASSLSGRAIYEQYF

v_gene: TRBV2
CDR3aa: CASSLARIEGYTF

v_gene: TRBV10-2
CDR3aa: CASSDRHMNTEAFF

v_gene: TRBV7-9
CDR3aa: CVSTDTWLLEGYTF

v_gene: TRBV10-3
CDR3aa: CAISDTLTSGRAGAYEQYF

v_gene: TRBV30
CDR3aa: CAWSVLGSYEQYF

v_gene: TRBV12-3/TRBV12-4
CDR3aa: CAIQIRTTEAFF

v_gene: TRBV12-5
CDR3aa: CASQGAKTGELFF

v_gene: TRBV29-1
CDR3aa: CSVEYPRIDTQYF

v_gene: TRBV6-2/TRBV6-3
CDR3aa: CASSYSPKAGNREQYF

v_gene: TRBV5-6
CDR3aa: CASSLAIQYTDTQYF

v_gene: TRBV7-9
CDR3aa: CASSLALTGTSYEQYF

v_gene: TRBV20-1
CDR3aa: CSANAGDSYEQYF

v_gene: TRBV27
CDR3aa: CASSTYSTGELFF

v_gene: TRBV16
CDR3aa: CASSQGPSPSYNEQFF

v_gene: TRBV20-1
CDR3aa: CSARGDRATF

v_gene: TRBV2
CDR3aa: CASSEDNMNTEAFF

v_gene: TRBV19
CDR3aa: CASSKGGGSYEQYF

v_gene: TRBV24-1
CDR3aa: CATSDEGQGDTGELFF

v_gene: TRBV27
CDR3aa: CASSPQGAHNEQFF

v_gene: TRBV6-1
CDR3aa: CASSTEGGGQNEQFF